These 2 T cell receptor beta chains were all obtained from the same sample, sequenced in a study of OX40 agonist ivuxolimab in advanced cancers. TCRdb's table, derived via immunoSEQ multiplex PCR, lists solely in-frame clones and lacks some. Among approximately 31,000 clones, roughly nine tenths were seen once, and the ten largest hold about 0.87%. The source material was CD4+ or CD8+ T cells sorted from blood, sampled in a trial of the OX40 agonist ivuxolimab. The receptors were gathered from an adult with an advanced solid tumor such as melanoma, head and neck, liver or kidney cancer.

This chain links TRBV7-9 with TRBJ1-1; 9 positions match TRBD1. Unmatched junction bases numbered 5, after V lost 0 bases and J lost 0 bases. CDR3 size: 17 residues. Germline values: CDR1 SEHNR, CDR2 FQNEAQ (reference sequence). The CDR3 DNA reads TGTGCCAGCAGCTTAGCCCGGGACAGGGCTATGAACACTGAAGCTTTCTTT. It specifies CASSLARDRAMNTEAFF.

This chain links TRBV28 with TRBJ2-3; tentative D call: TRBD2 (6 bases). Trimming took off 3 bases at V and 6 bases at J, with 16 bases between the two ends. The CDR3 is made up of 15 amino acids. CDR1 is MDHEN, CDR2 SYDVKM, per germline. Written as DNA, the CDR3 is TGTGCCAGCAGTTTCGGAGGGCTGGGTTCGGATACGCAGTATTTT. It codes for CASSFGGLGSDTQYF.